The 17 T cell receptor beta chains below all came from one sample that was sequenced in a study of patients and donors after allogeneic stem cell transplantation. TCRdb used MiXCR to reprocess the RT-PCR reads, holding one entry per CDR3 protein. Here the sample spans 110,000 or so distinct CDR3 sequences, around 36% being singletons. Material: blood, either unsorted or a sorted T cell fraction (not recorded which). The receptor source for this set is a human donor who was either an allogeneic HSCT recipient or a stem cell or donor lymphocyte infusion donor (not recorded which). It is not recorded whose cells these are; they may come from a transplant donor.

Only a few counts were recorded for this clonotype. The rearrangement joins TRBV6-5 to TRBJ1-2, with 10 bases matching TRBD1. The CDR3 covers 13 residues. Germline V gives CDR1 MNHEY, CDR2 SVGAGI. The V and J ends lost 5 bases and 5 bases, in that order; junction bases with no gene match: 2. The CDR3 protein is CASSRDRGYGYTF. The CDR3 nucleotides read TGTGCCAGCAGTAGGGACAGGGGATATGGCTACACCTTC.

Only a few counts were recorded for this clonotype. The chain recombines TRBV5-5 with TRBJ2-7; TRBD2 might be the D (5 bases). The CDR3 contains 14 residues. Germline CDR1 reads SGHKS; CDR2 reads YYEKEE (reference sequence). Deletions cut 0 bases from V and 0 bases from J, with 7 bases between. This CDR3 reads CASSLGRSSYEQYF. The CDR3 bases are TGTGCCAGCAGCTTGGGGAGGAGCTCCTACGAGCAGTACTTC.

The V gene is TRBV20-1, the J gene TRBJ1-6; 7 bases map to TRBD1. This CDR3 contains 14 residues. In germline, CDR1 is DFQATT, CDR2 SNEGSKA (reference sequence). With 3 bases clipped from V and 11 bases from J, the junction kept 10 bases outside the gene matches. The CDR3 spells CSASTRDSRAPLHF. Written as DNA, the CDR3 is TGCAGTGCTAGCACACGGGACAGTAGGGCACCCCTCCACTTT.

The chain joins TRBV5-1 to TRBJ2-2; D unresolved. Germline-derived CDR1 and CDR2 are SGHRS and YFSETQ. The CDR3 is made up of 10 amino acids. V gave up 5 bases and J gave up 7 bases, with 3 bases separating them. CDR3 protein: CASRSGELFF. As DNA, the CDR3 is TGCGCCAGCAGGAGCGGGGAGCTGTTTTTT.

This chain uses TRBV4-1 with TRBJ1-2; D unresolved. The V gene lost 0 bases and the J gene lost 5 bases, with 13 bases spanning the gap. This CDR3 is 15 amino acids long. Germline CDR1 and CDR2: MGHRA and YSYEKL. The CDR3 DNA reads as TGCGCCAGCAGCCAAGATCCGGTTGCCGGGTATGGCTACACCTTC. Translated, it gives CASSQDPVAGYGYTF.

This clonotype was seen ten or more times. V and J are TRBV20-1 and TRBJ1-5, with D unclear. V was trimmed by 6 bases and J by 1 base, leaving 10 bases between them. Germline CDR1 is DFQATT and CDR2 is SNEGSKA (reference sequence). The CDR3 is made up of 13 amino acids. The CDR3 protein is CSAEEDSNQPQHF. The CDR3, as DNA: TGCAGTGCCGAGGAAGACAGCAATCAGCCCCAGCATTTT.

The chain recombines TRBV5-1 with TRBJ2-1; TRBD2 matches at 8 bases. Germline lookup yields CDR1 SGHRS and CDR2 YFSETQ. J gave up 0 bases and V 3 bases, and 5 bases lay outside the gene matches. The CDR3 is 16 residues long. The CDR3 coding sequence is TGCGCCAGCAGCTCCTCGGGAGGGAGCTCCTACAATGAGCAGTTCTTC. Protein sequence: CASSSSGGSSYNEQFF.

This chain joins TRBV10-3 and TRBJ2-7, with D uncertain. This CDR3 spans 13 amino acids. With 4 bases removed from V and 5 bases from J, the gap between germline ends came to 12 bases. Germline loops: CDR1 ENHRY, CDR2 SYGVKD. The CDR3 DNA reads TGTGCCATCAGTGGGGTATTTGGGCACGAGCAGTACTTC. Protein: CAISGVFGHEQYF.

The chain combines TRBV28 with TRBJ1-1; D is unresolved. This CDR3 region has 12 residues. CDR1 is MDHEN and CDR2 is SYDVKM in the germline V gene. V lost 2 bases and J 4 bases, leaving 5 bases between the germline ends. CDR3 DNA sequence: TGTGCCAGCAGTTTACCCCTCACTGAAGCTTTCTTT. It specifies CASSLPLTEAFF.

V gene TRBV6-1 combines with J gene TRBJ1-2, with 7 bases aligning to TRBD1. The CDR3 runs 17 residues. The germline V gene has CDR1 MNHNS and CDR2 SASEGT. Trimming removed 4 bases from V and 5 bases from J; junction bases left unmatched: 16. CDR3 sequence: CASSVVGAGTALYGYTF. CDR3 DNA: TGTGCCAGCAGTGTAGTGGGAGCCGGGACAGCCCTTTATGGCTACACCTTC.

This clonotype was picked up a small number of times. The rearrangement joins TRBV5-1 to TRBJ1-5; the match to TRBD1 covers 7 bases. Trimming at V came to 0 bases and at J to 4 bases, leaving 4 bases not matched to a gene. The germline V gene encodes CDR1 SGHRS and CDR2 YFSETQ. The CDR3 loop spans 15 amino acids. CDR3 in DNA: TGCGCCAGCAGCTTGGAGGGACAGCCTAATCAGCCCCAGCATTTT. It yields the protein CASSLEGQPNQPQHF.

This chain links TRBV6-5 with TRBJ2-7, with 7 bases identical to TRBD1. In germline, CDR1 is MNHEY, CDR2 SVGAGI. This CDR3 region has 13 residues. V lost 6 bases, J lost 3 bases, and 5 bases stayed unmatched. CDR3 bases: TGTGCCAGCAGGAGGGGACAGTTCTACGAGCAGTACTTC. It is translated as CASRRGQFYEQYF.

This clonotype was observed a handful of times. Here the CDR3 DNA reads TGTGCCATCAGGAAGACAGGGGACAGCTCCTACGAGCAGTACTTC. It translates to CAIRKTGDSSYEQYF. V and J are TRBV10-3 and TRBJ2-7, with 8 positions matching TRBD1. The J segment lost 0 bases and the V segment lost 6 bases, leaving 7 bases of the junction unmatched. This CDR3 contains 15 residues. Germline V lookup: CDR1 ENHRY, CDR2 SYGVKD.

The rearrangement uses TRBV7-7 and TRBJ2-4; 8 positions agree with TRBD1. The CDR3 totals 21 residues. CDR1 is SSHAT, CDR2 FNYEAQ, per germline (reference sequence). V gave up 4 bases and J gave up 0 bases; unmatched junction bases: 20. CDR3 protein: CASSSTSRQGRVSLAKNIQYF. The CDR3 coding sequence is TGTGCCAGCAGCTCAACTAGTAGACAGGGGAGAGTATCCCTAGCCAAAAACATTCAGTACTTC.

The CDR3 loop reads CASSRGLVPTSDTQYF. CDR3 nucleotides: TGTGCCAGCAGTCGCGGACTAGTCCCCACCTCAGATACGCAGTATTTT. The rearrangement links TRBV6-6 to TRBJ2-3; 7 bases match TRBD2. V was pared by 5 bases and J by 4 bases, with 12 bases of the junction left unmatched. CDR1 MNHNY and CDR2 SVGAGI come from the germline V gene (reference sequence). The length of the CDR3 is 16 residues.

V and J are TRBV11-2 and TRBJ2-5, with D maybe TRBD1 (5 bases). Trimming shortened V by 4 bases and J by 4 bases, and 16 bases separated the two germline ends. The CDR3 is 15 residues long. Germline V CDR1 and CDR2: SGHAT, FQNNGV. In DNA form, the CDR3 reads TGTGCCAGCAGCTCCAACAGGAGCCCAGGAGAGACCCAGTACTTC. Encoded protein: CASSSNRSPGETQYF.

This clonotype was seen at least ten times. The CDR3 DNA reads as TGTGCCACCAGCAGAGATTGGGCAGCCAAAAACATTCAGTACTTC. Its protein is CATSRDWAAKNIQYF. This sequence joins TRBV15 and TRBJ2-4; D is undetermined. Germline values: CDR1 LNHNV, CDR2 YYDKDF (reference sequence). The CDR3 extends over 15 amino acids. Trimming cost V 0 bases and J 0 bases, with 6 bases left between them. The complete variable domain, with remaining parts taken from reference TRBV15 and TRBJ2-4, reads DAMVIQNPRYQVTQFGKPVTLSCSQTLNHNVMYWYQQKSSQAPKLLFHYYDKDFNNEADTPDNFQSRRPNTSFCFLDIRSPGLGDTAMYLCATSRDWAAKNIQYFGAGTRLSVL.